The sequence of this T cell receptor (beta chain) was determined in a study of blood T cell repertoires in COVID-19. As for the study in general: The analysed material was cDNA or gDNA that came from T cells, B-cell-depleted T cells, or PBMCs.

Germline assignment: CDR1 SNHLY and CDR2 FYNNEI. This CDR3 comprises 14 residues. V shed 6 bases and J shed 4 bases, with 16 bases lying between them. Participants, roughly 18 to 89 years old, spanned 25 or so US areas. Per the study methods: Amplification of reference gene primers was used by the study to estimate nucleated cell counts. Profiled with immunoSEQ multiplex PCR; TCRdb holds only in-frame clones, not every one. The V and J calls and clone size come from that table; D and trimming were worked out from the DNA. Here the sample spans 180,000 or so clones, more than 70% being singletons. The chain combines TRBV2 with TRBJ2-7, with D perhaps TRBD2 (5 bases). Specimen: PBMCs or T cells enriched from blood (not recorded which). The TCR originated in a man aged 40-55 years with acute COVID-19. The CDR3 reads CASSPGWPGYEQYF. The CDR3 region has the DNA TGTGCCAGCAGCCCCGGGTGGCCGGGGTACGAGCAGTACTTC. The whole variable domain, remainder taken from reference TRBV2 and TRBJ2-7, is EPEVTQTPSHQVTQMGQEVILRCVPISNHLYFYWYRQILGQKVEFLVSFYNNEISEKSEIFDDQFSVERPDGSNFTLKIRSTKLEDSAMYFCASSPGWPGYEQYFGPGTRLTVT.